This T cell receptor (beta chain) was recorded in a study of graft-versus-host responses after intestinal transplantation. On the study more broadly: In this cohort, recipients had multivisceral, liver-intestinal, or isolated intestinal transplants. All recipients were given anti-thymocyte globulin induction, and tacrolimus and steroids were then administered for around three years.

V lost 2 bases and J lost 9, with 11 bases in between. The germline gives CDR1 MNHEY, CDR2 SMNVEV (reference sequence). The CDR3 spans 13 residues. Study observations and caveats: Levels of circulating GvH clones at their peak were associated with early post-transplant HvG declines. In recipient marrow, GvH clones were found, and some appeared first in ileum or blood.

With respect to this clone: As yet, its antigen is unknown.

Profiled with immunoSEQ multiplex PCR; TCRdb holds only in-frame clones, not every one. The data show 90,000 to 100,000 clones, roughly nine tenths seen once. V usage is TRBV27 and J usage is TRBJ2-1; no clear D. This TCR derives from a human donor who received an intestinal transplant. Sequencing used unstimulated CD8+ T cells sorted from spleen or lymph node cells, obtained before intestinal transplant. As DNA, the CDR3 is TGTGCCAGCAGTTTAACCCCGACATTTGAGCAGTTCTTC. Residues: CASSLTPTFEQFF.